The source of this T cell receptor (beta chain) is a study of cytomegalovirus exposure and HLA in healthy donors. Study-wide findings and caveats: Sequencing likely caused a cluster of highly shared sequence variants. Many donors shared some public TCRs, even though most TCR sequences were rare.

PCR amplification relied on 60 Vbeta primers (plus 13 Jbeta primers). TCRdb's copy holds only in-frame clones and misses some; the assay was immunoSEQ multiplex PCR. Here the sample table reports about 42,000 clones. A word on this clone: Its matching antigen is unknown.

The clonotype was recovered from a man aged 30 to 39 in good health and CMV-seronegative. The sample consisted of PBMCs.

CDR3 bases: TGTGCCAGCAGCTTATCACTAGCGGGAGGTCGGGGAAACATTCAGTACTTC. Protein sequence: CASSLSLAGGRGNIQYF. The chain is built from TRBV5-6 and TRBJ2-4; 12 nucleotides agree with TRBD2. V lost 2 bases and J lost 6; bases outside the gene matches: 9. Germline assignment: CDR1 SGHDT and CDR2 YYEEEE. CDR3 size: 17 residues.